Listed below are T cell receptor beta chains from one sample, sequenced in a study of T cells expressing NK-cell markers. TCRdb re-called the 5' RACE reads; every CDR3 protein appears as one record, without DNA. This listing includes approximately 420,000 distinct CDR3 sequences. Sequenced input: blood T cells: a sorted CD56 or NKG2C T cell subset, CD4+ or CD8+ T cells, or bulk PBMC T cells (not recorded which). All receptors derive from a woman aged 45-60 years in good health. CDR3s include the opening cysteine and the closing phenylalanine or tryptophan. The order of the fields is J gene, CDR3 length, V gene, CDR3 protein.

TRBJ2-2 11 TRBV2 CASSEWAELFF
TRBJ1-1 15 TRBV20-1 CSGTLTGGGISEAFF
TRBJ1-5 17 TRBV20-1 CSARDGTRGIGNQPQHF
TRBJ1-1 13 TRBV6-5 CASSLTGGWVAFF
TRBJ1-4 19 TRBV30 CAWSLIAGGPGTGDEKLFF
TRBJ1-5 15 TRBV5-1 CASSLEGRSYQPQHF
TRBJ2-2 16 TRBV20-1 CSARGGTSGRIGELFF
TRBJ2-7 16 TRBV4-2 CASSQEEGPGQYEQYF
TRBJ2-1 16 TRBV6-5 CASSYRRGGAYNEQFF
TRBJ2-1 15 TRBV12-5 CASGLLAGGLNEQFF
TRBJ2-4 14 TRBV5-1 CASSLATDQNIQYF
TRBJ1-1 16 TRBV27 CASSTLSWGRGTEAFF
TRBJ1-3 14 TRBV29-1 CSVVGEGSGNTIYF
TRBJ2-5 16 TRBV6-5 CASSLTGTRGQETQYF
TRBJ1-2 13 TRBV7-3 CASSLDKNYGYTF
TRBJ2-7 13 TRBV7-2 CASSPRSGSQQYF
TRBJ2-5 13 TRBV6-6 CASRGLIGETQYF
TRBJ1-1 15 TRBV12-3/TRBV12-4 CASSFAGTGNTEAFF
TRBJ1-5 13 TRBV29-1 CSVEEQPGGPQHF
TRBJ2-1 17 TRBV24-1 CATSDLIRGTGNNEQFF
TRBJ2-3 13 TRBV15 CATSRDYTDTQYF